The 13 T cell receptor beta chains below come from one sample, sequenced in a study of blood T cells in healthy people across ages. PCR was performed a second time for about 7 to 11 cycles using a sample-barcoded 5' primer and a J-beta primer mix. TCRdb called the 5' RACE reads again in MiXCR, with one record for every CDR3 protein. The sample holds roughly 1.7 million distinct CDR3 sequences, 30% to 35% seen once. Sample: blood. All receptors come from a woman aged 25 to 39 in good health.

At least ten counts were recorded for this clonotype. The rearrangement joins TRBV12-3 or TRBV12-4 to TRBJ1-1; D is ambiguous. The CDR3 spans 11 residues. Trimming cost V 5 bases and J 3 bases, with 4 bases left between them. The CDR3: CASSRDTEAFF. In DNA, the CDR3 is TGTGCCAGCAGTCGGGACACTGAAGCTTTCTTT.

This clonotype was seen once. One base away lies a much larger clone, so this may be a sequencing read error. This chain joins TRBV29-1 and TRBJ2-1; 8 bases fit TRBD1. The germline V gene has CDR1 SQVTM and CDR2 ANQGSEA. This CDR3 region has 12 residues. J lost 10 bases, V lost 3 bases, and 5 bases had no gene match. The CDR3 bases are TGCAGCGTTGAGCAGGGGGCCTACGAGCAGTTCTTC. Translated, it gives CSVEQGAYEQFF.

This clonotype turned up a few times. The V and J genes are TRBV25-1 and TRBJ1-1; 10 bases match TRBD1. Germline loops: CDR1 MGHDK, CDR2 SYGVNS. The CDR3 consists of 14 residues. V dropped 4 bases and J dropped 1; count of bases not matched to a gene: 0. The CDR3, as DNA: TGTGCCAGCAGTGGACAGGGGGCGAACACTGAAGCTTTCTTT. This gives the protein CASSGQGANTEAFF.

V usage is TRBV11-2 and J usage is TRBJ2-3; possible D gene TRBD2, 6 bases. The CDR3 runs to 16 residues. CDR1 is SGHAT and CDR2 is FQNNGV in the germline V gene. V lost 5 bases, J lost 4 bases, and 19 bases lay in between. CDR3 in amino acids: CASSALAVPSADTQYF. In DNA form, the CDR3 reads TGTGCCAGCAGCGCCTTAGCCGTACCTAGCGCAGATACGCAGTATTTT. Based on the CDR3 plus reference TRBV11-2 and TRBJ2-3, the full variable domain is EAGVAQSPRYKIIEKRQSVAFWCNPISGHATLYWYQQILGQGPKLLIQFQNNGVVDDSQLPKDRFSAERLKGVDSTLKIQPAKLEDSAVYLCASSALAVPSADTQYFGPGTRLTVL.

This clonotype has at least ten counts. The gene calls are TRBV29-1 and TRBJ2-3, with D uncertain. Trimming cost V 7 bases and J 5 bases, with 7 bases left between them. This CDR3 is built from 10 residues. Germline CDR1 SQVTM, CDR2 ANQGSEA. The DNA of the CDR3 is TGCAGCGGAGTACGAGATACGCAGTATTTT. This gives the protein CSGVRDTQYF.

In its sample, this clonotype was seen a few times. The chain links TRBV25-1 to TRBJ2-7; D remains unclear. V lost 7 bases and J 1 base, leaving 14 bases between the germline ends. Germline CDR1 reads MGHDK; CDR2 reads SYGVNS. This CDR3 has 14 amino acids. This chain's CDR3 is CASKKGPPSYEQYF. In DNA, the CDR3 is TGTGCCAGCAAAAAGGGCCCGCCTTCCTACGAGCAGTACTTC.

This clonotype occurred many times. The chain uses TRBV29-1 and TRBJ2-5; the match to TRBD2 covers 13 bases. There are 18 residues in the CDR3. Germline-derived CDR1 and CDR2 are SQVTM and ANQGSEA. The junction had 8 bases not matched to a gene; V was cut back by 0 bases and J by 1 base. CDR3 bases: TGCAGCGTTGAAGATGAGGGGACTAGCGGGACGACCCAAGAGACCCAGTACTTC. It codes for CSVEDEGTSGTTQETQYF.

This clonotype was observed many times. CDR3: CSAQTSANEQFF. As DNA, the CDR3 is TGCAGTGCCCAGACTAGCGCTAATGAGCAGTTCTTC. The rearrangement uses TRBV20-1 and TRBJ2-1; 8 bases agree with TRBD2. This CDR3 region has 12 residues. CDR1 is DFQATT and CDR2 is SNEGSKA in the germline V gene (reference sequence). With V trimmed by 6 bases and J by 7 bases, 5 bases remained unmatched.

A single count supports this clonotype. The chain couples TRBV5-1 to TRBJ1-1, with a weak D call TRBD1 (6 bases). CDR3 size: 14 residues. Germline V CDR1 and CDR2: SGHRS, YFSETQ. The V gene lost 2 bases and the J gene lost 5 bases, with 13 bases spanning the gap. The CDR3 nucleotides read TGCGCCAGCAGCTTTCTCGGGGGCGAGACTGAAGCTTTCTTT. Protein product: CASSFLGGETEAFF. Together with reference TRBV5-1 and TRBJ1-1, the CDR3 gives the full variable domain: KAGVTQTPRYLIKTRGQQVTLSCSPISGHRSVSWYQQTPGQGLQFLFEYFSETQRNKGNFPGRFSGRQFSNSRSEMNVSTLELGDSALYLCASSFLGGETEAFFGQGTRLTVV.

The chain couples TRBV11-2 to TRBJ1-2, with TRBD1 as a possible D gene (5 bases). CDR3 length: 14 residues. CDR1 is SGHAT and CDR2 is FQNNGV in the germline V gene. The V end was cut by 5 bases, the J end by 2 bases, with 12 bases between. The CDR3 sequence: CASSRPDSNYGYTF. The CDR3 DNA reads TGTGCCAGCAGCCGACCCGACAGCAACTATGGCTACACCTTC. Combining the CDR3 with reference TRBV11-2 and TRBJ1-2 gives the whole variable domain EAGVAQSPRYKIIEKRQSVAFWCNPISGHATLYWYQQILGQGPKLLIQFQNNGVVDDSQLPKDRFSAERLKGVDSTLKIQPAKLEDSAVYLCASSRPDSNYGYTFGSGTRLTVV.

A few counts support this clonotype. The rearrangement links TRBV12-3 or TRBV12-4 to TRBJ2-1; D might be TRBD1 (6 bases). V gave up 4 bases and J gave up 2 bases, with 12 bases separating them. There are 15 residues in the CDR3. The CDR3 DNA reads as TGTGCCAGCAGTTCCTGGACAGCCCCCTACAATGAGCAGTTCTTC. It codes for CASSSWTAPYNEQFF.

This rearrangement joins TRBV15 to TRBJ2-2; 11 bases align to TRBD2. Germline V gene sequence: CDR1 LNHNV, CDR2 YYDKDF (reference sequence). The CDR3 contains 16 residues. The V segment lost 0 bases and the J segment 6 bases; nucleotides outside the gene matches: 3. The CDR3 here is CATSRELAGGSGELFF. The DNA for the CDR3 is TGTGCCACCAGCAGAGAGCTAGCGGGAGGTTCCGGGGAGCTGTTTTTT.

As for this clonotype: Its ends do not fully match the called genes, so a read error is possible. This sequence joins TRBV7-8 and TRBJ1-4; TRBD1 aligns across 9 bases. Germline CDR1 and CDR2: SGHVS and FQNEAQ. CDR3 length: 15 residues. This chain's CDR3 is CTSSLTGGLGEKLFF. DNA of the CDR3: TGTACCAGCAGCTTAACAGGGGGCCTAGGTGAAAAACTGTTTTTT. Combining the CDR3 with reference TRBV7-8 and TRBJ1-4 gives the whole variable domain GAGVSQSPRYKVAKRGQDVALRCDPISGHVSLFWYQQALGQGPEFLTYFQNEAQLDKSGLPSDRFFAERPEGSVSTLKIQRTQQEDSAVYLCTSSLTGGLGEKLFFGSGTQLSVL.